This entry describes one T cell receptor (beta chain). Its antigen is undetermined. Given a much more abundant clone one base away, this may be a read error. CDR1 is SGHVS, CDR2 FQNEAQ, per germline. The ends were cut back, 10 bases at V and 5 bases at J, with 24 bases in the middle. This CDR3 has 15 amino acids. As for time point: newly diagnosed GD, antithyroid drugs for less than 3 months. Researchers made the TCR library from RNA that was extracted from PBMCs. Libraries of TCR beta came from iRepertoire HTBI primers plus Arm-PCR of CDR3 regions. Original processing methods: Looking across samples, the authors found approximately 60 TRBV and 14 TRBJ segments. MiXCR, applied by TCRdb to the multiplex PCR reads, yields one record per CDR3 protein. The V and J calls reflect TCRdb's pipeline rather than the authors' work. The sample holds 580,000 or so distinct CDR3 sequences; 15% to 20% are singletons and the top ten take around 12%.

This entry is derived from a study of regulatory T cells in long-lasting Graves disease. Study observations and caveats: Clonotypes that were public and shared totalled a few thousand in persistent patients versus approximately 970 in new patients.

A further study also used this sample, focusing on T cells in Graves' hyperthyroidism and ophthalmopathy. As that study records: Researchers defined stable Graves' hyperthyroidism as no ophthalmopathy progression within 18 months.

The V gene is TRBV7-8, the J gene TRBJ2-7; weak D call: TRBD2 (6 bases). The clonotype originates from a man between 18 and 29 years old with Graves disease. The sequencing used peripheral blood mononuclear cells (PBMCs), collected at new diagnosis, from a patient treated with antithyroid drugs. CDR3 DNA: TGTGCCAACAAGGCGGCGGGACCCCTCGCGGACGAGCAGTACTTC. Protein: CANKAAGPLADEQYF.